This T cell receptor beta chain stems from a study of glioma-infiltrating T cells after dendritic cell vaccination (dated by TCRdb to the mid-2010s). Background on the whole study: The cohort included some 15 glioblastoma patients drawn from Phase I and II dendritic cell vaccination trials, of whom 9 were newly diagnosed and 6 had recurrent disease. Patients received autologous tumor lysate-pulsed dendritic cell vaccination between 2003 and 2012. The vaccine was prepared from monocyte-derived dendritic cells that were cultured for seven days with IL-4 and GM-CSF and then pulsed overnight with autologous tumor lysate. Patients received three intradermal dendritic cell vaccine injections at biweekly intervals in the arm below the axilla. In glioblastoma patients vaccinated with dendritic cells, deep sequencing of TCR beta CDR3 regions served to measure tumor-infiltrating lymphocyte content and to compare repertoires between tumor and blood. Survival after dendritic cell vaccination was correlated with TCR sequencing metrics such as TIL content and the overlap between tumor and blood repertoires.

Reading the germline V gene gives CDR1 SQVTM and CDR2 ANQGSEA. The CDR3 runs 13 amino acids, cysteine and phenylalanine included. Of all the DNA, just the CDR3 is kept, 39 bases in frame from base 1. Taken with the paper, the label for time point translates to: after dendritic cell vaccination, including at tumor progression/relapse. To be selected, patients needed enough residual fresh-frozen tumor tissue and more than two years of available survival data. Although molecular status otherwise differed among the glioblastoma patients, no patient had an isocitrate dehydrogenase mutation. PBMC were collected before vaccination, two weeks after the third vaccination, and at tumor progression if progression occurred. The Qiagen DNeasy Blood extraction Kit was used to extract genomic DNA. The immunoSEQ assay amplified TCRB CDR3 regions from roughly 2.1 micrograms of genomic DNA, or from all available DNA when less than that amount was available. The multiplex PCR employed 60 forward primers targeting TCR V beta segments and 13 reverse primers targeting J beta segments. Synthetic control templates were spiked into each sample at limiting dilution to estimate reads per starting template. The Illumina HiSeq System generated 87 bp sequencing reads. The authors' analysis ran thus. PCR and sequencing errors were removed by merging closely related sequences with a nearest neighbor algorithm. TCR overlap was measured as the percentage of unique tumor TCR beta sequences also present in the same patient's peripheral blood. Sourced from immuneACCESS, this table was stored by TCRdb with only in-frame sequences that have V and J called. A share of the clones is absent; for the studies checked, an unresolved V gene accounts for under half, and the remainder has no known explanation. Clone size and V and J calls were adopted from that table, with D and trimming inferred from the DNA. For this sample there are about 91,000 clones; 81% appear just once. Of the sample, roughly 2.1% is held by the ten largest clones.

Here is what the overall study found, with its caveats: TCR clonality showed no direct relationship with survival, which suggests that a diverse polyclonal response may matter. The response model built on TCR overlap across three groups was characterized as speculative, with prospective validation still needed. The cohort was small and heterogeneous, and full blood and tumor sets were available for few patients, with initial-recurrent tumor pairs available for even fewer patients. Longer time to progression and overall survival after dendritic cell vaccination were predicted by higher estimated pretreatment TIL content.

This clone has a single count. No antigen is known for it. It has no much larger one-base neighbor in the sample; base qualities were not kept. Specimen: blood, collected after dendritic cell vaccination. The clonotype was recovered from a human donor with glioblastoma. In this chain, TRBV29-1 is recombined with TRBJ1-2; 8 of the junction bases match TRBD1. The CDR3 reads CRRAQGAKTGYTF. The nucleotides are TGCAGGAGGGCCCAGGGGGCGAAGACTGGCTACACCTTC.